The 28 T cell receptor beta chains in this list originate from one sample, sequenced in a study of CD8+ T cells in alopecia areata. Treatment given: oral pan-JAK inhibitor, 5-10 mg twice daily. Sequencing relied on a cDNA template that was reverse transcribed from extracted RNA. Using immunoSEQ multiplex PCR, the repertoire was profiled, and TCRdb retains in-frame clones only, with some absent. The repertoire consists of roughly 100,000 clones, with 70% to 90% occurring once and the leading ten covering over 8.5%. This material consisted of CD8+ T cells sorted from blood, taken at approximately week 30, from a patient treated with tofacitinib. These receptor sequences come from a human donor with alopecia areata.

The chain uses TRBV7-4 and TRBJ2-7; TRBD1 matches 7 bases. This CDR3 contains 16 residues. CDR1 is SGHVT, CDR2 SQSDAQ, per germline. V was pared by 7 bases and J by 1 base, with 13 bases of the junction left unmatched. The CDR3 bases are TGTGCCAGCACCTTCCTCTTCGGGACAGTTTCCTACGAGCAGTACTTC. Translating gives CASTFLFGTVSYEQYF.

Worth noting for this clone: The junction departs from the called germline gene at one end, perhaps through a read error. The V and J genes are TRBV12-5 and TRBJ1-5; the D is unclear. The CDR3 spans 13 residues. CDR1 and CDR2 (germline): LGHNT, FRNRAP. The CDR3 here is CASGRTSNRPQHF. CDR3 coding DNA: TGTGCTAGTGGTCGAACAAGTAATCGGCCCCAGCATTTT.

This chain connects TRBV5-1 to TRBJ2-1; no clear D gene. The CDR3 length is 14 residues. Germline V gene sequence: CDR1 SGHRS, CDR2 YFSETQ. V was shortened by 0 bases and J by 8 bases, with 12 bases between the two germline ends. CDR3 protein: CASSLAVGTDEQFF. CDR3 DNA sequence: TGCGCCAGCAGCTTGGCCGTGGGTACCGATGAGCAGTTCTTC. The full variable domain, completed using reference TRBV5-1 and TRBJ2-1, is KAGVTQTPRYLIKTRGQQVTLSCSPISGHRSVSWYQQTPGQGLQFLFEYFSETQRNKGNFPGRFSGRQFSNSRSEMNVSTLELGDSALYLCASSLAVGTDEQFFGPGTRLTVL.

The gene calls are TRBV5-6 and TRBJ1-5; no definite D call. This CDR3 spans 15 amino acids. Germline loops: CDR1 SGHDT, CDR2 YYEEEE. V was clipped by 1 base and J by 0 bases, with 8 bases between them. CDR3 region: CASSLIGDSNQPQHF. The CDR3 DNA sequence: TGTGCCAGCAGCTTGATAGGAGATAGCAATCAGCCCCAGCATTTT. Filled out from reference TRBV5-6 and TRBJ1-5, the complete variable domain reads DAGVTQSPTHLIKTRGQQVTLRCSPKSGHDTVSWYQQALGQGPQFIFQYYEEEERQRGNFPDRFSGHQFPNYSSELNVNALLLGDSALYLCASSLIGDSNQPQHFGDGTRLSIL.

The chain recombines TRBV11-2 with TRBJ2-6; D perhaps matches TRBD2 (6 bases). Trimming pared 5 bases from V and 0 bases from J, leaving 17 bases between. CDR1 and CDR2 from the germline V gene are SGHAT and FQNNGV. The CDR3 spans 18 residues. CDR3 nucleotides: TGTGCCAGCAGCGACCGGGACTCTTTCAGCTCTGGGGCCAACGTCCTGACTTTC. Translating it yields CASSDRDSFSSGANVLTF.

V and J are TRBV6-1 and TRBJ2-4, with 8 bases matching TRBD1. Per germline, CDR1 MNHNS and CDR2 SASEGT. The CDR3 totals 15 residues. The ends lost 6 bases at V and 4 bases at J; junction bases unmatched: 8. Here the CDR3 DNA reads TGTGCCAGCAGCCGGGACAGGCTGGCAAAAAACATTCAGTACTTC. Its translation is CASSRDRLAKNIQYF.

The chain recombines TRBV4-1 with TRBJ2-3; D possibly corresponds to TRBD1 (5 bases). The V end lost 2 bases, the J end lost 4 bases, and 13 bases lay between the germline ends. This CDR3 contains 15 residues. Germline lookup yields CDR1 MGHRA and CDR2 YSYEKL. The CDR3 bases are TGCGCCAGCAGCCAACGTAAGGGGTGGGCAGATACGCAGTATTTT. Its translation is CASSQRKGWADTQYF.

The CDR3 DNA sequence: TGTGCCAGCAGTTGGACAGACGAGGCAAAGAACTCCTACAATGAGCAGTTCTTC. Its protein is CASSWTDEAKNSYNEQFF. The chain uses TRBV2 and TRBJ2-1; possible D gene TRBD1, 6 bases. V was pared by 5 bases and J by 0 bases, with 20 bases between. The CDR3 covers 18 residues. Germline V gives CDR1 SNHLY, CDR2 FYNNEI. The variable domain in full, with the rest retrieved from reference TRBV2 and TRBJ2-1, is EPEVTQTPSHQVTQMGQEVILRCVPISNHLYFYWYRQILGQKVEFLVSFYNNEISEKSEIFDDQFSVERPDGSNFTLKIRSTKLEDSAMYFCASSWTDEAKNSYNEQFFGPGTRLTVL.

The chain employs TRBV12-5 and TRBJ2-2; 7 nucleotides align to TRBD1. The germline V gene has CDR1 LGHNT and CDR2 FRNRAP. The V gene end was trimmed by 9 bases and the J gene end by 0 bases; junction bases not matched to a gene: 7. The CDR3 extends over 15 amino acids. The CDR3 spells CASQRDSSNTGELFF. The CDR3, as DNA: TGTGCTAGCCAACGGGACAGCTCGAACACCGGGGAGCTGTTTTTT.

In DNA form, the CDR3 reads TGTGCCAGCAGTGTCTGGGAAGGCACTGAAGCTTTCTTT. As protein: CASSVWEGTEAFF. The V and J genes are TRBV2 and TRBJ1-1; D unclear. V was cut by 4 bases and J by 4 bases, with 10 bases left in between. The CDR3 length is 13 residues. Per the germline V gene, CDR1 is SNHLY and CDR2 is FYNNEI.

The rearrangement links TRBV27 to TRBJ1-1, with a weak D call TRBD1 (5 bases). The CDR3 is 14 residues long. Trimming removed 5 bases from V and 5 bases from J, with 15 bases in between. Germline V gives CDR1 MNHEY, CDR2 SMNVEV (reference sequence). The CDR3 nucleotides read TGTGCCAGCAGTCCGGACACTTGGGAGACTGAAGCTTTCTTT. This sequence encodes CASSPDTWETEAFF.

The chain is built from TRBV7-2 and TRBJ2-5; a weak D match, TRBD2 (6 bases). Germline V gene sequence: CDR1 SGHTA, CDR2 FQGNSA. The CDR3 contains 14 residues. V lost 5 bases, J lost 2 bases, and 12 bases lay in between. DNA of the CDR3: TGTGCCAGCAGCGTCCTTAGCGGACAAGAGACCCAGTACTTC. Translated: CASSVLSGQETQYF.

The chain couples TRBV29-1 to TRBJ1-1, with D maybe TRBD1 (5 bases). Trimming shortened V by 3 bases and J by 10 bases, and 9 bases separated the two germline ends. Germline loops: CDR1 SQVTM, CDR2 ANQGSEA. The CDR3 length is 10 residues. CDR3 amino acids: CSVEGEGAFF. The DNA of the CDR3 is TGCAGCGTTGAGGGGGAAGGAGCTTTCTTT.

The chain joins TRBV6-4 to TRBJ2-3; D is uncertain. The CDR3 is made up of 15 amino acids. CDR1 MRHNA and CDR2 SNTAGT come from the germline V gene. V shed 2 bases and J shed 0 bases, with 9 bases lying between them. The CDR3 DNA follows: TGTGCCAGCAGTGACGGGTCCTTTAGCACAGATACGCAGTATTTT. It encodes CASSDGSFSTDTQYF.

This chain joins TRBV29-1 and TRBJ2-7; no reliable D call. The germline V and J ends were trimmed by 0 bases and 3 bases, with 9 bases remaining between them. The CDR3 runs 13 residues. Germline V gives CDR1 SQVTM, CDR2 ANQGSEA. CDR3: CSVEDDTLYEQYF. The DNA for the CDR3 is TGCAGCGTTGAAGATGACACGCTCTACGAGCAGTACTTC.

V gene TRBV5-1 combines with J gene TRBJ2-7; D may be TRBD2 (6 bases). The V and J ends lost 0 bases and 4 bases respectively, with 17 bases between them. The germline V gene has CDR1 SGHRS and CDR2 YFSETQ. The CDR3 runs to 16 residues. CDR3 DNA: TGCGCCAGCAGCTTGGATGCTGGGACTGAATTTTACGAGCAGTACTTC. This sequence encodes CASSLDAGTEFYEQYF.

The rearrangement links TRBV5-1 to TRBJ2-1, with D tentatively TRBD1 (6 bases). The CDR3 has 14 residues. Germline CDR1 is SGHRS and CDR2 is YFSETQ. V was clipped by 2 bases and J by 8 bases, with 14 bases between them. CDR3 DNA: TGCGCCAGCAGCTTTACGACAGGCTGGGATGAGCAGTTCTTC. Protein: CASSFTTGWDEQFF. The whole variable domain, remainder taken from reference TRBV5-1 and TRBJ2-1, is KAGVTQTPRYLIKTRGQQVTLSCSPISGHRSVSWYQQTPGQGLQFLFEYFSETQRNKGNFPGRFSGRQFSNSRSEMNVSTLELGDSALYLCASSFTTGWDEQFFGPGTRLTVL.

CDR3 loop: CASSFPPAGGSDTQYF. In DNA form, the CDR3 reads TGTGCCAGCAGCTTTCCCCCGGCAGGGGGCTCAGATACGCAGTATTTT. The J gene is TRBJ2-3, the V gene TRBV5-6; 8 bases match TRBD1. V shed 2 bases, J shed 4 bases, and the junction held 9 bases outside the gene matches. From germline, CDR1 is SGHDT and CDR2 YYEEEE. The CDR3 is 16 amino acids.

The CDR3 DNA reads TGTGCCAGCAGTTCCGTGAGCTCTGGAAACACCATATATTTT. Translated: CASSSVSSGNTIYF. This chain links TRBV27 with TRBJ1-3; D uncertain. Between the trimmed V and J ends, which lost 4 bases and 0 bases, there was a span of 7 bases. Germline CDR1 reads MNHEY; CDR2 reads SMNVEV (reference sequence). The CDR3 is 14 residues long.

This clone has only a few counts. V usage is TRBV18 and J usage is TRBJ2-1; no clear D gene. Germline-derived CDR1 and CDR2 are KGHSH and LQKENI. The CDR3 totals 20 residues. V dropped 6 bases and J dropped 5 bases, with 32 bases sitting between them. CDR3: CASSQTLPPRSQPLNNEQFF. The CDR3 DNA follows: TGTGCCAGCTCCCAGACGCTGCCTCCGAGGAGCCAACCCCTCAACAATGAGCAGTTCTTC.

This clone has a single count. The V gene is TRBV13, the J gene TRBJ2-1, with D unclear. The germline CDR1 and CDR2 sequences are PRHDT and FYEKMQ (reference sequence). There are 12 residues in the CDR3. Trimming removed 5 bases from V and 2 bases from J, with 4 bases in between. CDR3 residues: CASSQAYNEQFF. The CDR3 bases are TGTGCCAGCAGCCAAGCCTACAATGAGCAGTTCTTC.

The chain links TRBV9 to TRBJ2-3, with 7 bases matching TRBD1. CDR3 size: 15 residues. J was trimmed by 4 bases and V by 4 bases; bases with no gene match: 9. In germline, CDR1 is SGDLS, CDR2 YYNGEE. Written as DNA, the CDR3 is TGTGCCAGCAGCCCCAAGGGGGCCCGCCCAGATACGCAGTATTTT. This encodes CASSPKGARPDTQYF.

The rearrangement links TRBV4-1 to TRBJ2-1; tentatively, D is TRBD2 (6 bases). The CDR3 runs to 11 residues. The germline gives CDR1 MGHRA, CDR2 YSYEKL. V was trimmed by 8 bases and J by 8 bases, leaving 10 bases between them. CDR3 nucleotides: TGCGCCAGCTCTTTAGCGGATGAGCAGTTCTTC. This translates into CASSLADEQFF.

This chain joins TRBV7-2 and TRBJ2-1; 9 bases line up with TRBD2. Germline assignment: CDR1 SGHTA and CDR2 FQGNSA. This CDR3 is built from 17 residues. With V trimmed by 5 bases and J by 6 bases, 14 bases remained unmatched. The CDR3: CASSPHPGLAGSNEQFF. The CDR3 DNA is TGTGCCAGCAGCCCGCACCCGGGACTAGCAGGGAGCAATGAGCAGTTCTTC.

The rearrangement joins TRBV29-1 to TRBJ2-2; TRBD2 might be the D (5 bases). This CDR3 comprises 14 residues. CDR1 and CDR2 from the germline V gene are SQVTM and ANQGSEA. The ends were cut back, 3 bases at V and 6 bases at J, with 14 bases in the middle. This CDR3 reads CSVDSGSDAGELFF. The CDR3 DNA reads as TGCAGCGTTGATAGTGGTAGCGACGCCGGGGAGCTGTTTTTT.

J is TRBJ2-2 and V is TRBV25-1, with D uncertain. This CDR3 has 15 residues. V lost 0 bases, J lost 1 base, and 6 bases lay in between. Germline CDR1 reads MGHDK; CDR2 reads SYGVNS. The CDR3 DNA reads TGTGCCAGCAGTGAATATTTCTTGAACACCGGGGAGCTGTTTTTT. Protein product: CASSEYFLNTGELFF.

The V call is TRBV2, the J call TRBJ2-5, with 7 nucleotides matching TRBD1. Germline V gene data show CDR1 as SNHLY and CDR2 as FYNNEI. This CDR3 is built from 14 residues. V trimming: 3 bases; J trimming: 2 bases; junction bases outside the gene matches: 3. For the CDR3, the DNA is TGTGCCAGCAGTGAGGCCAGGGGGCAAGAGACCCAGTACTTC. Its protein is CASSEARGQETQYF.

The CDR3 loop reads CASSLIVTDTQYF. In nucleotides, the CDR3 is TGTGCCAGCAGCTTAATTGTGACAGATACGCAGTATTTT. The rearrangement uses TRBV7-3 and TRBJ2-3; the D is unclear. The V gene lost 1 base and the J gene lost 3 bases, with 5 bases spanning the gap. CDR3 length: 13 amino acids. CDR1 is SGHTA and CDR2 is FQGTGA in the germline V gene.